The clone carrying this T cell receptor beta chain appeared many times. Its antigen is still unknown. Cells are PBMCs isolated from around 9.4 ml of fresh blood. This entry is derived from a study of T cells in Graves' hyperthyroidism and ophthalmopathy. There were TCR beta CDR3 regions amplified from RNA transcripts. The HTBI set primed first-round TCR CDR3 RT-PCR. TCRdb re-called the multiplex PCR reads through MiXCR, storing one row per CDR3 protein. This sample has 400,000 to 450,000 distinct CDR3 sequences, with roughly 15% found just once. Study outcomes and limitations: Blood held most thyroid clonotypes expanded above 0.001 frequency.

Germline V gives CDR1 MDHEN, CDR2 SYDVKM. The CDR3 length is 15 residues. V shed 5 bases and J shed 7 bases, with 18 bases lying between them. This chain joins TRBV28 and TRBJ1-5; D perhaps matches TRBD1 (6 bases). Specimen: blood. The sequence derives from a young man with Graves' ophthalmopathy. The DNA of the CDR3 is TGTGCCAGCAGTGGGGGGGGGCCAGGGCGGCAGCCCCAGCATTTT. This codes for CASSGGGPGRQPQHF. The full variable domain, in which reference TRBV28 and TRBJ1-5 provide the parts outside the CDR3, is DVKVTQSSRYLVKRTGEKVFLECVQDMDHENMFWYRQDPGLGLRLIYFSYDVKMKEKGDIPEGYSVSREKKERFSLILESASTNQTSMYLCASSGGGPGRQPQHFGDGTRLSIL.